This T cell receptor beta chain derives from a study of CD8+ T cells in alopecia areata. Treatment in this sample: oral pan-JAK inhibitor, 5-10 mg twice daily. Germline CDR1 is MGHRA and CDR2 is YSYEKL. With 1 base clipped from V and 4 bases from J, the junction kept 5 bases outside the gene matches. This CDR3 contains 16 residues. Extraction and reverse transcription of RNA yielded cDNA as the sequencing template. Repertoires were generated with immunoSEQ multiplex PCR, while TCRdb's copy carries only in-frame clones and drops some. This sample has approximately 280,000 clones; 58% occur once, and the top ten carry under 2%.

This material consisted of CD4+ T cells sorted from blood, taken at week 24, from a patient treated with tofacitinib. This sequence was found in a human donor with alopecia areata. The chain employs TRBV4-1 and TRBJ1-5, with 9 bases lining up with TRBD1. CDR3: CASSQGNRGRNQPQHF. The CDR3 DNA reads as TGCGCCAGCAGCCAAGGTAACAGGGGGCGGAATCAGCCCCAGCATTTT.